This paragraph reports one TCR beta chain. These data belong to a study of cytomegalovirus exposure and HLA in healthy donors. Assay used: immunoSEQ multiplex PCR; TCRdb lists only in-frame clones, some missing. The table records about 140,000 clones, almost 85% of them present only once. The CDR3 length is 14 residues. Germline CDR1 is MDHEN and CDR2 is SYDVKM. Unmatched junction bases numbered 8, after V lost 10 bases and J lost 0 bases. The TCR originated in a man under 40 in good health and CMV-seropositive. This chain connects TRBV28 to TRBJ2-7; TRBD2 matches at 8 bases. The specimen sequenced was PBMCs. The CDR3 loop reads CATFRGGTSYEQYF. CDR3 DNA: TGTGCCACCTTCCGGGGGGGAACCTCCTACGAGCAGTACTTC.